The next 7 T cell receptor beta chains were all read from a single sample in a study of blood T cell repertoires in COVID-19. Data came from immunoSEQ multiplex PCR; TCRdb stores just in-frame clones and leaves some out. Among some 95,000 clones listed, 76% were seen once. Sequencing was performed on peripheral blood. Source of these receptors: a man in his 70s with acute or convalescent COVID-19.

As regards this clone: One junction end does not reproduce the germline sequence, and a read error may be involved. This chain joins TRBV6-5 and TRBJ1-2; 9 bases map to TRBD1. This CDR3 has 14 residues. Germline V lookup: CDR1 MNHEY, CDR2 SVGAGI. In nucleotides, the CDR3 is TGTGCCAGCAGTTACCGGGACAGGGTGGATGGCCACACCTTC. Translating gives CASSYRDRVDGHTF.

The V and J genes are TRBV25-1 and TRBJ2-1; D is ambiguous. Looked up from germline, CDR1 is MGHDK and CDR2 is SYGVNS. Trimming cost V 2 bases and J 7 bases, with 12 bases left between them. The CDR3 has 14 residues. The CDR3 loop reads CASSELVYRNEQFF. The CDR3 DNA reads as TGTGCCAGCAGTGAACTAGTGTATCGAAATGAGCAGTTCTTC.

The rearrangement uses TRBV5-1 and TRBJ1-1; 9 positions match TRBD1. CDR3 size: 17 residues. CDR1 and CDR2 (germline): SGHRS, YFSETQ. V was clipped by 3 bases and J by 5 bases; unmatched bases: 14. CDR3 sequence: CASSYYSRDRGTTEAFF. Written as DNA, the CDR3 is TGCGCCAGCAGCTACTACTCCCGCGACAGGGGGACGACTGAAGCTTTCTTT.

The chain couples TRBV3-1 (or the pseudogene TRBV3-2) to TRBJ2-4; TRBD2 aligns across 16 bases. V shed 0 bases and J 8 bases; nucleotides not matched to a gene: 4. The CDR3 has 17 amino acids. Germline V gives CDR1 LGHDT, CDR2 YNNKEL (reference sequence). The CDR3 DNA reads TGTGCCAGCAGCCAAGACGGGACTAGCGGGAGGGGGTACATTCAGTACTTC. The encoded protein is CASSQDGTSGRGYIQYF.

This chain connects TRBV15 to TRBJ2-7, with 10 bases lining up with TRBD1. Trimming cost V 3 bases and J 2 bases; bases outside gene matches: 4. From germline, CDR1 is LNHNV and CDR2 YYDKDF (reference sequence). The CDR3 length is 15 residues. Written as DNA, the CDR3 is TGTGCCACCAGCAGGTCCGGGACAGGGGCCTACGAGCAGTACGTC. Its translation: CATSRSGTGAYEQYV.

The chain uses TRBV27 and TRBJ2-2, with 7 bases matching TRBD1. Losses at the gene ends were 6 bases for V and 7 bases for J; bases not matched to a gene: 11. Germline values: CDR1 MNHEY, CDR2 SMNVEV (reference sequence). The CDR3 has 15 amino acids. In DNA form, the CDR3 reads TGTGCCAGCAGACCAGGACAGGCCTCTTACGGGGAGCTGTTTTTT. It yields the protein CASRPGQASYGELFF.

The chain links TRBV7-9 to TRBJ2-2, with D possibly TRBD1 on 6 matching bases. Germline CDR1 and CDR2: SEHNR and FQNEAQ (reference sequence). Trimming left V 3 bases short and J 7 bases short, with 12 bases between. The CDR3 loop spans 14 amino acids. The CDR3 coding sequence is TGTGCCAGCAGCTTTTACAGGGTAGACGGGGAGCTGTTTTTT. This translates into CASSFYRVDGELFF. Using reference TRBV7-9 and TRBJ2-2 for the parts outside the CDR3, the full variable domain is DTGVSQNPRHKITKRGQNVTFRCDPISEHNRLYWYRQTLGQGPEFLTYFQNEAQLEKSRLLSDRFSAERPKGSFSTLEIQRTEQGDSAMYLCASSFYRVDGELFFGEGSRLTVL.